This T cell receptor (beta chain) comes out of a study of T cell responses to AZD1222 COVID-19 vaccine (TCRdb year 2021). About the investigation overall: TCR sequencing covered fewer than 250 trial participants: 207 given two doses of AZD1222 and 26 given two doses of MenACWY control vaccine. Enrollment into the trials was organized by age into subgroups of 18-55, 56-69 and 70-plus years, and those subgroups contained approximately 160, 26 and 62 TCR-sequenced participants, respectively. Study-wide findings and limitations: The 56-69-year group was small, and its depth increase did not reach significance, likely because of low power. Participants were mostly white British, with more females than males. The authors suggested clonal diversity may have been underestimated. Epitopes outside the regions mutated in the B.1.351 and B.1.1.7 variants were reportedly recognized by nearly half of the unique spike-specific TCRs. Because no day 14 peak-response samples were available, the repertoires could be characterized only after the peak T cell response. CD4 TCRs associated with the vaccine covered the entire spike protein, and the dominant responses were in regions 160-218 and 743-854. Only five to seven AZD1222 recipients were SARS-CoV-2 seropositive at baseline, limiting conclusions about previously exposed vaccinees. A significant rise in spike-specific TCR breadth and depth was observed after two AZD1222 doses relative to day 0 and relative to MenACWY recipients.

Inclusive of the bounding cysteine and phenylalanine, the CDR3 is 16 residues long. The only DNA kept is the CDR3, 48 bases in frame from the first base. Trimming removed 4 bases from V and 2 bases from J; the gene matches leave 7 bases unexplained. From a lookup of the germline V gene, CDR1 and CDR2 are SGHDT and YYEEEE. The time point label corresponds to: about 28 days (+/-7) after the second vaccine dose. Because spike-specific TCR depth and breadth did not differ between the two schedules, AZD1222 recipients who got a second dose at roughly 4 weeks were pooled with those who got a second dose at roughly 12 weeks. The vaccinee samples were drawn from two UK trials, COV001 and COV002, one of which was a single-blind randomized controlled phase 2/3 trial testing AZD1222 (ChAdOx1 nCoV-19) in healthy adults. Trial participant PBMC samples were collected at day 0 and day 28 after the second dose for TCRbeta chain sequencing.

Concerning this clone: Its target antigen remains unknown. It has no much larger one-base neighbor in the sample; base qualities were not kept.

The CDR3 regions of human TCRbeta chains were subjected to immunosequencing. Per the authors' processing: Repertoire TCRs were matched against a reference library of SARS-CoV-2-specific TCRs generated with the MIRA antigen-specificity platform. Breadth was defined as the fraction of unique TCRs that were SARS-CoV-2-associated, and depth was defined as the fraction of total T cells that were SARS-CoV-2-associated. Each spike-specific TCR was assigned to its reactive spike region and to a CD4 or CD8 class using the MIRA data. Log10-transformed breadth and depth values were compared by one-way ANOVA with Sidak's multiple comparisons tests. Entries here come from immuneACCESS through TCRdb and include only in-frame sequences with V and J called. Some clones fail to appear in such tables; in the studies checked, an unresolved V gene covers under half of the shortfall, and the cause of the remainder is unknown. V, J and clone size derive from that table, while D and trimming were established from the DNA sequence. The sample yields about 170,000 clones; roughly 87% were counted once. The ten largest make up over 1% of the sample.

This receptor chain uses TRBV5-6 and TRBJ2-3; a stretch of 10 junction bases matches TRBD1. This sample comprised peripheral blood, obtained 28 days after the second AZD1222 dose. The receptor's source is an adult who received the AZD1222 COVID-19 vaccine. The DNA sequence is TGTGCCAGCAGCCCGGCTGGGACAGGGGACACAGATACGCAGTATTTT. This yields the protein CASSPAGTGDTDTQYF.